The 12 T cell receptor beta chains presented below share a single source sample, sequenced in a study of T cell responses to AZD1222 COVID-19 vaccine. Data came from immunoSEQ multiplex PCR; TCRdb stores just in-frame clones and leaves some out. Of under 200,000 clones listed, 91% are singletons. This sample comprised peripheral blood, obtained on day 0 of AZD1222 vaccination. The receptors were sampled from an adult in good health.

This clone was seen just once. The rearrangement uses TRBV2 and TRBJ2-5; D is uncertain. The CDR3 spans 13 residues. Germline CDR1 SNHLY, CDR2 FYNNEI. V was pared by 10 bases and J by 0 bases, with 12 bases between. The CDR3 DNA reads as TGTGCCACCTATCGACCGGACCAAGAGACCCAGTACTTC. Its protein product is CATYRPDQETQYF. The whole variable domain, filled in from reference TRBV2 and TRBJ2-5, reads EPEVTQTPSHQVTQMGQEVILRCVPISNHLYFYWYRQILGQKVEFLVSFYNNEISEKSEIFDDQFSVERPDGSNFTLKIRSTKLEDSAMYFCATYRPDQETQYFGPGTRLLVL.

The gene calls are TRBV7-9 and TRBJ1-1; D is ambiguous. There are 13 residues in the CDR3. Germline loops: CDR1 SEHNR, CDR2 FQNEAQ (reference sequence). V was pared by 6 bases and J by 4 bases, with 12 bases between. CDR3 coding DNA: TGTGCCAGCAGGTTTGAGGGTCGCACTGAAGCTTTCTTT. It encodes CASRFEGRTEAFF.

This clone has just a few counts. CDR3 protein: CASRPGQHTEAFF. Here the CDR3 DNA reads TGTGCCAGCAGGCCGGGACAGCACACTGAAGCTTTCTTT. The chain joins TRBV6-5 to TRBJ1-1; 7 bases fit TRBD1. The germline CDR1 and CDR2 sequences are MNHEY and SVGAGI. J lost 3 bases, V lost 6 bases, and 4 bases had no gene match. The CDR3 sequence is 13 residues long.

The V and J genes are TRBV24-1 and TRBJ2-1; 12 nucleotides agree with TRBD2. CDR3 length equals 18 residues. The junction had 10 bases not matched to a gene; V was cut back by 1 base and J by 7 bases. Germline V gene sequence: CDR1 KGHDR, CDR2 SFDVKD. The CDR3 here is CATSDFKGLAGALNEQFF. Here the CDR3 DNA reads TGTGCCACCAGTGATTTCAAGGGACTAGCGGGTGCCCTAAATGAGCAGTTCTTC.

The chain recombines TRBV6-6 with TRBJ1-1; D uncertain. CDR1 and CDR2 from the germline V gene are MNHNY and SVGAGI (reference sequence). V was shortened by 0 bases and J by 4 bases, with 12 bases between the two germline ends. CDR3 length: 15 residues. CDR3 coding DNA: TGTGCCAGCAGTTACTCGAAAACGGGAGGCACTGAAGCTTTCTTT. It specifies CASSYSKTGGTEAFF.

The V gene is TRBV5-6, the J gene TRBJ1-5; D uncertain. Trimming stripped 0 bases from V and 0 bases from J, with 13 bases between. The CDR3 is 17 amino acids. Germline assignment: CDR1 SGHDT and CDR2 YYEEEE. CDR3 loop: CASSLGYGRHSNQPQHF. CDR3 in DNA: TGTGCCAGCAGCTTGGGTTACGGGCGCCATAGCAATCAGCCCCAGCATTTT.

This chain uses TRBV23-1 with TRBJ1-5; D gene unclear. TRBV23-1 is an ORF for which the function is uncertain. This CDR3 is 14 amino acids long. The V end was cut by 2 bases, the J end by 7 bases, with 12 bases between. The CDR3 spells CASSQGSPSQPQHF. In nucleotides, the CDR3 is TGCGCCAGCAGTCAAGGTAGCCCCTCCCAGCCCCAGCATTTT.

This chain uses TRBV10-3 with TRBJ2-3; TRBD2 agrees at 8 bases. Germline V gene lookup returns CDR1 ENHRY and CDR2 SYGVKD. V lost 11 bases, J lost 1 base, and 17 bases stayed unmatched. This CDR3 is built from 17 residues. CDR3 coding DNA: TGTGCCTTGGGGGGAGCGGGGGACCACTTACGCACAGATACGCAGTATTTT. Amino acids: CALGGAGDHLRTDTQYF.

This clone came up once. The J gene is TRBJ2-2, the V gene TRBV3-1 (or the pseudogene TRBV3-2), with 8 bases identical to TRBD1. V was pared by 5 bases and J by 7 bases, with 9 bases of the junction left unmatched. CDR3 size: 15 residues. CDR1 LGHDT and CDR2 YNNKEL come from the germline V gene (reference sequence). CDR3 in amino acids: CASSNRRGQGGELFF. The CDR3 DNA is TGTGCCAGCAGCAATCGCAGGGGGCAGGGCGGGGAGCTGTTTTTT.

This rearrangement joins TRBV6-5 to TRBJ2-2; TRBD1 is a possible D gene (6 bases). CDR3 length equals 13 residues. Germline CDR1 MNHEY, CDR2 SVGAGI. V lost 6 bases and J lost 5, with 10 bases in between. The CDR3 DNA sequence: TGTGCCAGCAGCGCAGGGGTGACCGGGGAGCTGTTTTTT. It specifies CASSAGVTGELFF.

The V call is TRBV6-5, the J call TRBJ2-3; D remains ambiguous. The CDR3 contains 13 residues. V gave up 5 bases and J gave up 6 bases, with 12 bases separating them. Germline CDR1 MNHEY, CDR2 SVGAGI. The CDR3 region is CASSLGPPDTQYF. DNA for the CDR3: TGTGCCAGCAGTCTCGGACCGCCGGATACGCAGTATTTT.

The gene calls are TRBV28 and TRBJ1-1; D is perhaps TRBD1 (6 bases). The CDR3 consists of 13 residues. From germline, CDR1 is MDHEN and CDR2 SYDVKM. V was trimmed by 6 bases and J by 3 bases, leaving 11 bases between them. Here the CDR3 DNA reads TGTGCCAGCAGAACAACAGGGTACACTGAAGCTTTCTTT. Protein product: CASRTTGYTEAFF.